The 20 T cell receptor beta chains below were found in one sample sequenced in a study of cytomegalovirus exposure and HLA in healthy donors. The PCR was carried out with 60 Vbeta primers and 13 Jbeta primers. TCRdb's table, derived via immunoSEQ multiplex PCR, lists solely in-frame clones and lacks some. The repertoire holds around 120,000 clones, with 60% to 85% as singletons. The specimen sequenced was PBMCs. Every receptor here comes from a female donor in good health and CMV-seropositive.

The genes are TRBV9 and TRBJ2-1, with 10 positions matching TRBD1. Per the germline V gene, CDR1 is SGDLS and CDR2 is YYNGEE. The CDR3 loop spans 15 amino acids. V shed 2 bases and J 7 bases; nucleotides not matched to a gene: 6. Here the CDR3 reads CASSVRDRGTNEQFF. The CDR3 DNA reads TGTGCCAGCAGCGTCCGGGACAGGGGTACTAATGAGCAGTTCTTC. Using reference TRBV9 and TRBJ2-1 for the parts outside the CDR3, the full variable domain is DSGVTQTPKHLITATGQRVTLRCSPRSGDLSVYWYQQSLDQGLQFLIQYYNGEERAKGNILERFSAQQFPDLHSELNLSSLELGDSALYFCASSVRDRGTNEQFFGPGTRLTVL.

V is TRBV5-1 and J is TRBJ1-1, with 8 nucleotides matching TRBD1. This CDR3 comprises 15 residues. Looked up from germline, CDR1 is SGHRS and CDR2 is YFSETQ. V shed 0 bases, J shed 9 bases, and the junction held 10 bases outside the gene matches. CDR3: CASSLAGTGFAKAFF. Here the CDR3 DNA reads TGCGCCAGCAGCTTGGCCGGGACAGGCTTTGCGAAAGCTTTCTTT.

The chain combines TRBV29-1 with TRBJ1-4; D gene ambiguous. Germline V gene sequence: CDR1 SQVTM, CDR2 ANQGSEA. This CDR3 has 14 amino acids. Between the trimmed V and J ends, which lost 6 bases and 2 bases, there was a span of 13 bases. The CDR3: CSVARGTTNEKLFF. CDR3 nucleotides: TGCAGCGTCGCTCGAGGTACCACTAATGAAAAACTGTTTTTT.

This clone occurred a few times. The gene calls are TRBV6-1 and TRBJ1-2, with D tentatively TRBD1 (6 bases). Trimming took off 1 base at V and 8 bases at J, with 14 bases between the two ends. The CDR3 spans 14 residues. CDR1 MNHNS and CDR2 SASEGT come from the germline V gene. The CDR3 is CASSEVQGSGGYTF. The CDR3 region has the DNA TGTGCCAGCAGTGAAGTTCAGGGGTCGGGGGGCTACACCTTC.

The chain is built from TRBV2 and TRBJ2-1; possible D gene TRBD1, 6 bases. Deletions cut 10 bases from V and 10 bases from J, with 23 bases between. This CDR3 region has 14 residues. Germline-derived CDR1 and CDR2 are SNHLY and FYNNEI. CDR3 sequence reads: CATTFGRPRGEQFF. CDR3 coding DNA: TGTGCCACCACCTTTGGGCGCCCGAGGGGGGAGCAGTTCTTC.

CDR3 residues: CASSQVGQVADTQYF. The CDR3, as DNA: TGCGCCAGCAGCCAAGTCGGACAGGTGGCAGATACGCAGTATTTT. J is TRBJ2-3 and V is TRBV4-1, with 7 bases lining up with TRBD1. The V segment lost 1 base and the J segment 4 bases; nucleotides outside the gene matches: 5. The CDR3 extends over 15 amino acids. Germline CDR1 reads MGHRA; CDR2 reads YSYEKL.

V is TRBV16 and J is TRBJ1-1; no clear D gene. CDR1 and CDR2 from the germline V gene are KGHSY and FQNENV. The CDR3 runs to 16 residues. V gave up 1 base and J gave up 0 bases, with 12 bases separating them. In nucleotides, the CDR3 is TGTGCCAGCAGCCAATGGGGAGGGAAAATGAACACTGAAGCTTTCTTT. Translating gives CASSQWGGKMNTEAFF.

J is TRBJ1-3 and V is TRBV5-8; D not resolved. Germline CDR1 is SGHTS and CDR2 is YDEGEE. The CDR3 loop spans 11 amino acids. Between the trimmed V and J ends, which lost 1 base and 6 bases, there was a span of 2 bases. This CDR3 reads CASSLLNTIYF. The CDR3 nucleotides are TGTGCCAGCAGCTTGCTAAACACCATATATTTT. Based on the CDR3 plus reference TRBV5-8 and TRBJ1-3, the full variable domain is EAGVTQSPTHLIKTRGQQATLRCSPISGHTSVYWYQQALGLGLQFLLWYDEGEERNRGNFPPRFSGRQFPNYSSELNVNALELEDSALYLCASSLLNTIYFGEGSWLTVV.

The chain has TRBV7-9 and TRBJ2-5; 9 bases are shared with TRBD2. Germline values: CDR1 SEHNR, CDR2 FQNEAQ (reference sequence). V lost 4 bases and J lost 6; bases outside the gene matches: 3. This CDR3 spans 13 amino acids. The DNA of the CDR3 is TGTGCCAGCAGCTCTAGCGGGACGAAGACCCAGTACTTC. This translates into CASSSSGTKTQYF.

On this clone: The junction departs from the called germline gene at one end, perhaps through a read error. The chain's CDR3 is CAWGVPYPGQGNYGYTF. DNA of the CDR3: TGTGCCTGGGGTGTCCCCTACCCGGGACAGGGGAACTATGGCTACACCTTC. This rearrangement joins TRBV30 to TRBJ1-2, with 10 bases fitting TRBD1. CDR1 GTSNPN and CDR2 SVGIG come from the germline V gene (reference sequence). The CDR3 is 17 residues long. Filled out from reference TRBV30 and TRBJ1-2, the complete variable domain reads SQTIHQWPATLVQPVGSPLSLECTVEGTSNPNLYWYRQAAGRGLQLLFYSVGIGQISSEVPQNLSASRPQDRQFILSSKKLLLSDSGFYLCAWGVPYPGQGNYGYTFGSGTRLTVV.

The V and J genes are TRBV7-3 and TRBJ2-6; TRBD2 agrees at 8 bases. Germline assignment: CDR1 SGHTA and CDR2 FQGTGA. The CDR3 sequence is 17 residues long. Trimming removed 5 bases from V and 0 bases from J; junction bases left unmatched: 6. The CDR3 loop is CASSPAGGDSGANVLTF. The CDR3 DNA is TGTGCCAGCAGCCCCGCCGGGGGGGACTCTGGGGCCAACGTCCTGACTTTC.

The chain is built from TRBV5-1 and TRBJ1-2; 8 bases fit TRBD1. This CDR3 is 14 amino acids long. Germline values: CDR1 SGHRS, CDR2 YFSETQ. The junction had 9 bases not matched to a gene; V was cut back by 4 bases and J by 7 bases. In DNA form, the CDR3 reads TGCGCCAGCAGCAGAAAGACAGGGGACGGTGGCTACACCTTC. This gives the protein CASSRKTGDGGYTF.

The chain employs TRBV9 and TRBJ1-2, with D tentatively TRBD1 (5 bases). The ends were cut back, 4 bases at V and 6 bases at J, with 10 bases in the middle. This CDR3 region has 12 residues. Germline loops: CDR1 SGDLS, CDR2 YYNGEE. The CDR3 loop reads CASSRRGDGYTF. The CDR3, as DNA: TGTGCCAGCAGCCGACGGGGGGATGGCTACACCTTC.

The rearrangement joins TRBV29-1 to TRBJ2-3, with 7 bases identical to TRBD1. Germline lookup yields CDR1 SQVTM and CDR2 ANQGSEA. V gave up 6 bases and J gave up 4 bases; unmatched junction bases: 16. The CDR3 length is 16 residues. In nucleotides, the CDR3 is TGCAGCGTGGAGAACAATGGGGACAGAACTTCAGATACGCAGTATTTT. This codes for CSVENNGDRTSDTQYF.

The gene calls are TRBV27 and TRBJ1-2, with 9 bases fitting TRBD1. CDR3 length: 15 amino acids. V trimming: 8 bases; J trimming: 4 bases; junction bases outside the gene matches: 11. Germline CDR1 reads MNHEY; CDR2 reads SMNVEV (reference sequence). CDR3 nucleotide sequence: TGTGCCAGCGCACCTGCGAGGGACAGGGTCTATGGCTACACCTTC. Amino acids: CASAPARDRVYGYTF.

The CDR3 protein is CASSLQQGRAFF. In nucleotides, the CDR3 is TGTGCCAGCAGCCTACAACAGGGGAGGGCTTTCTTT. The chain is built from TRBV13 and TRBJ1-1, with TRBD1 matching 7 bases. Losses at the gene ends were 5 bases for V and 11 bases for J; bases not matched to a gene: 8. The CDR3 is 12 residues long. CDR1 is PRHDT, CDR2 FYEKMQ, per germline (reference sequence). The whole variable domain, remainder taken from reference TRBV13 and TRBJ1-1, is AAGVIQSPRHLIKEKRETATLKCYPIPRHDTVYWYQQGPGQDPQFLISFYEKMQSDKGSIPDRFSAQQFSDYHSELNMSSLELGDSALYFCASSLQQGRAFFGQGTRLTVV.

This clone is a singleton in its sample. V is TRBV28 and J is TRBJ2-7, with 10 bases identical to TRBD1. CDR1 is MDHEN, CDR2 SYDVKM, per germline. There are 15 residues in the CDR3. J gave up 3 bases and V 5 bases, and 7 bases lay outside the gene matches. The CDR3: CASSGGGTGDYEQYF. CDR3 DNA: TGTGCCAGCAGTGGGGGAGGGACAGGGGACTACGAGCAGTACTTC.

The V call is TRBV7-9, the J call TRBJ1-3, with 8 bases that match TRBD1. The CDR3 runs to 16 residues. Germline loops: CDR1 SEHNR, CDR2 FQNEAQ (reference sequence). The J segment lost 0 bases and the V segment lost 4 bases, leaving 5 bases of the junction unmatched. The CDR3 reads CASSWLGTGSGNTIYF. The CDR3 region has the DNA TGTGCCAGCAGCTGGCTGGGGACAGGCTCTGGAAACACCATATATTTT. The full variable domain, its missing parts supplied by reference TRBV7-9 and TRBJ1-3, is DTGVSQNPRHKITKRGQNVTFRCDPISEHNRLYWYRQTLGQGPEFLTYFQNEAQLEKSRLLSDRFSAERPKGSFSTLEIQRTEQGDSAMYLCASSWLGTGSGNTIYFGEGSWLTVV.

The V and J genes are TRBV9 and TRBJ2-1; TRBD2 agrees at 7 bases. The CDR3 is 15 amino acids. Germline V gene lookup returns CDR1 SGDLS and CDR2 YYNGEE. Trimming at V came to 0 bases and at J to 3 bases, leaving 3 bases not matched to a gene. The DNA of the CDR3 is TGTGCCAGCAGCGTAGGGACTAGGGGCTACAATGAGCAGTTCTTC. This gives the protein CASSVGTRGYNEQFF.

The chain uses TRBV2 and TRBJ1-5, with TRBD1 as a possible D gene (5 bases). The germline V gene encodes CDR1 SNHLY and CDR2 FYNNEI. The CDR3 spans 12 residues. V was cut by 8 bases and J by 5 bases, with 10 bases left in between. The CDR3 bases are TGTGCCAGCCGCGGGGGAGATCAGCCCCAGCATTTT. This sequence encodes CASRGGDQPQHF.